Following are 5 T cell receptor beta chains from one sample sequenced in a study of cytomegalovirus exposure and HLA in healthy donors. Primers for the PCR totalled 60 Vbeta and 13 Jbeta. The table came from immunoSEQ multiplex PCR; TCRdb's copy has only in-frame clones and leaves some out. Of 100,000 to 150,000 clones in the sample, 83% are singletons; the top ten hold about 3.9%. Material for sequencing was PBMCs. The receptor source for this set is a woman between 35 and 50 years old in good health and CMV-seropositive.

The V call is TRBV19, the J call TRBJ2-1, with TRBD2 as a possible D gene (6 bases). V was trimmed by 3 bases and J by 1 base, leaving 10 bases between them. Germline V gene data show CDR1 as LNHDA and CDR2 as SQIVND (reference sequence). The CDR3 has 15 residues. CDR3 sequence reads: CASSIAGYSYNEQFF. As DNA, the CDR3 is TGTGCCAGTAGTATTGCGGGATATTCCTACAATGAGCAGTTCTTC.

The chain joins TRBV6-5 to TRBJ2-7, with 7 bases fitting TRBD1. The V gene end was trimmed by 5 bases and the J gene end by 6 bases; junction bases not matched to a gene: 7. The CDR3 covers 13 residues. CDR1 and CDR2 from the germline V gene are MNHEY and SVGAGI. For the CDR3, the DNA is TGTGCCAGCAGTCGACAGGGAATGAGCGAGCAGTACTTC. This encodes CASSRQGMSEQYF.

The chain combines TRBV9 with TRBJ1-2; 7 bases align to TRBD1. Germline V gene sequence: CDR1 SGDLS, CDR2 YYNGEE. Germline trimming cut 4 bases from V and 3 bases from J; bases unmatched to any gene: 6. This CDR3 has 14 amino acids. This chain's CDR3 is CASSLIGQDYGYTF. The DNA of the CDR3 is TGTGCCAGCAGCCTTATAGGACAGGACTATGGCTACACCTTC.

The chain employs TRBV9 and TRBJ2-3; 8 positions match TRBD2. J was trimmed by 4 bases and V by 0 bases; bases with no gene match: 7. Germline CDR1 reads SGDLS; CDR2 reads YYNGEE. The CDR3 consists of 16 residues. The CDR3: CASSVVGAGVADTQYF. CDR3 DNA: TGTGCCAGCAGCGTAGTGGGAGCGGGAGTGGCAGATACGCAGTATTTT.

The V and J genes are TRBV4-1 and TRBJ2-7; tentative D call: TRBD1 (5 bases). The CDR3 sequence is 16 residues long. Germline V CDR1 and CDR2: MGHRA, YSYEKL. Trimming pared 0 bases from V and 3 bases from J, leaving 15 bases between. CDR3 loop: CASSQEFSDSLYEQYF. Here the CDR3 DNA reads TGCGCCAGCAGCCAAGAGTTCAGTGACAGTCTCTACGAGCAGTACTTC.